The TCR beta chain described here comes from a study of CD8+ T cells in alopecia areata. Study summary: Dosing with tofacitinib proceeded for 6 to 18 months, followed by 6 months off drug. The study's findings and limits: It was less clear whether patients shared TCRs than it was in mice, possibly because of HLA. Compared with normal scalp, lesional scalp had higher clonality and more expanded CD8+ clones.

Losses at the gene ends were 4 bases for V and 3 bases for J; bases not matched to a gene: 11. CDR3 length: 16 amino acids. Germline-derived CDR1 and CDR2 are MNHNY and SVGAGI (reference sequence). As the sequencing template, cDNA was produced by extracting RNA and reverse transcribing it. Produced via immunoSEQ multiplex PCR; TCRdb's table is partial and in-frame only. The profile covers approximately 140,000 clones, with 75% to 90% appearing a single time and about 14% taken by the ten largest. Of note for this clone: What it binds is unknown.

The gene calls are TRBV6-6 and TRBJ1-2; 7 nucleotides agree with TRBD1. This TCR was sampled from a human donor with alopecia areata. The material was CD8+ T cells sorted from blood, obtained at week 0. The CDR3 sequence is CASSSLQGPTHYGYTF. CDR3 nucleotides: TGTGCCAGCAGTTCGCTACAGGGGCCCACTCACTATGGCTACACCTTC.